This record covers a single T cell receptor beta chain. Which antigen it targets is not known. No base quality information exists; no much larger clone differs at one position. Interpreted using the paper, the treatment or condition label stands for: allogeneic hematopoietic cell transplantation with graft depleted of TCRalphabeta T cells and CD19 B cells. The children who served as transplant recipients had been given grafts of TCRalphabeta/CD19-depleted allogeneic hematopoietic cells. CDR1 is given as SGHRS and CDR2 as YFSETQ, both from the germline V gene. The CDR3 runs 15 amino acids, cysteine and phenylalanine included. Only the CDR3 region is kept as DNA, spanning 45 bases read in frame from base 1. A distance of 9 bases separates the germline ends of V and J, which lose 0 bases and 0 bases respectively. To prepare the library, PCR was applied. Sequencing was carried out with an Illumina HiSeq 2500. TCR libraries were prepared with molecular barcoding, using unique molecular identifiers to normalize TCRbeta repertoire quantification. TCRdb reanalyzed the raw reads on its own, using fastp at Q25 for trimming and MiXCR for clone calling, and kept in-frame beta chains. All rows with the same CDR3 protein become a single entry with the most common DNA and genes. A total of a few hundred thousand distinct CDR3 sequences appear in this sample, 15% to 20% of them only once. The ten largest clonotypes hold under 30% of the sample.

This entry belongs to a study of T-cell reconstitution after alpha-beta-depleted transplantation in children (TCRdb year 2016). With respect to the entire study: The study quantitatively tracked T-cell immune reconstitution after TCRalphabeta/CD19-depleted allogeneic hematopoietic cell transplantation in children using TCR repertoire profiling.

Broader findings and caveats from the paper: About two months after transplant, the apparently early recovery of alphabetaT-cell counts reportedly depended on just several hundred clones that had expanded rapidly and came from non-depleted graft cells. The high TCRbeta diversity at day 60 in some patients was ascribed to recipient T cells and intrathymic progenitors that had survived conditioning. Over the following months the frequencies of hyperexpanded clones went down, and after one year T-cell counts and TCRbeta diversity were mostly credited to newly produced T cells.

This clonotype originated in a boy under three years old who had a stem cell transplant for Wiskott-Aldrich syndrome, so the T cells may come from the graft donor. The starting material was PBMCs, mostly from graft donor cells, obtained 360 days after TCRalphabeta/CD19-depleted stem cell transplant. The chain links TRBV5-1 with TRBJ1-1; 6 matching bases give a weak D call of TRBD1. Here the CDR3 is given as CASSLADRMNTEAFF. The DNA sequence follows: TGCGCCAGCAGCTTGGCCGACAGGATGAACACTGAAGCTTTCTTT.